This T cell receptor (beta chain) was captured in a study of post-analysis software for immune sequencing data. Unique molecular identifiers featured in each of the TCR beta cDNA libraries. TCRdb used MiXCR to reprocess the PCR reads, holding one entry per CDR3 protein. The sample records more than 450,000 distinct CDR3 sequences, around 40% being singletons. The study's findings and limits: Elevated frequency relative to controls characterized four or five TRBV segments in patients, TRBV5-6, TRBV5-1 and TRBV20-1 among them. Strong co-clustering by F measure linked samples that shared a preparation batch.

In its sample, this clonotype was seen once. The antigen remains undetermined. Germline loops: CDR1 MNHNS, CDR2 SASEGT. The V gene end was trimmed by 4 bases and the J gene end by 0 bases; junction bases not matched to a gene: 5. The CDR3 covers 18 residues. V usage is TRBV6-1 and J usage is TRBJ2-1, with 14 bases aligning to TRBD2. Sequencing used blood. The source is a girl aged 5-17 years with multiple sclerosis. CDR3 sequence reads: CASSGGLAGVSSYNEQFF. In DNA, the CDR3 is TGTGCCAGCAGTGGGGGACTAGCGGGAGTTAGCTCCTACAATGAGCAGTTCTTC.